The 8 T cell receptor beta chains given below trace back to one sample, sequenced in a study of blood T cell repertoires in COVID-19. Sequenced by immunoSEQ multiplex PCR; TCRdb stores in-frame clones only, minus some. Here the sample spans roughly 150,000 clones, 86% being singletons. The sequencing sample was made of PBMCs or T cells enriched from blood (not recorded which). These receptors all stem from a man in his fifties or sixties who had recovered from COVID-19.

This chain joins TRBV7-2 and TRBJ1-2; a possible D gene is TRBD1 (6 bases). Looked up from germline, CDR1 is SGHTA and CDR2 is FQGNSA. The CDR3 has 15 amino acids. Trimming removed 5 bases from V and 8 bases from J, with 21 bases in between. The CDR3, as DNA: TGTGCCAGCAGCCCGTCGCCGGGGGGCGTAGGAGGCTACACCTTC. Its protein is CASSPSPGGVGGYTF.

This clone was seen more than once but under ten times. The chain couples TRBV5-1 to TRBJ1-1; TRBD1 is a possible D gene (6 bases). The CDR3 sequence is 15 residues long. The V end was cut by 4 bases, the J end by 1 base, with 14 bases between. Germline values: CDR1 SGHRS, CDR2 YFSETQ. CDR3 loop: CASSNTGLGNTEAFF. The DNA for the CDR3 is TGCGCCAGCAGCAACACAGGGTTGGGGAACACTGAAGCTTTCTTT.

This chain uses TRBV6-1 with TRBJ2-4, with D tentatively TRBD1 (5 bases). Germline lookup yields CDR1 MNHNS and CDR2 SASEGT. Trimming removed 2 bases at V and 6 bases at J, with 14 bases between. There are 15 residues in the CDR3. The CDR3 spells CASSESRGPGNIQYF. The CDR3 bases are TGTGCCAGCAGTGAATCTAGGGGCCCGGGAAACATTCAGTACTTC.

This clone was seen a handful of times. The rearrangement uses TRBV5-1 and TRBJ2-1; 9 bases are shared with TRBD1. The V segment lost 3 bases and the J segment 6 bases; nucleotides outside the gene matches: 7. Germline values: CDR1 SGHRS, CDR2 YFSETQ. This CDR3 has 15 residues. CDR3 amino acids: CASSSRDREGNEQFF. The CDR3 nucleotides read TGCGCCAGCAGCTCCCGGGACAGGGAGGGCAATGAGCAGTTCTTC.

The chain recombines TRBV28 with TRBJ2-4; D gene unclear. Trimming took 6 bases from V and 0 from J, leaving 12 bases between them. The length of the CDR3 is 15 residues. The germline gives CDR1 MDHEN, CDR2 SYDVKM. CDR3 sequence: CASSRDFGAKNIQYF. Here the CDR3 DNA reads TGTGCCAGCAGCCGCGACTTTGGAGCCAAAAACATTCAGTACTTC.

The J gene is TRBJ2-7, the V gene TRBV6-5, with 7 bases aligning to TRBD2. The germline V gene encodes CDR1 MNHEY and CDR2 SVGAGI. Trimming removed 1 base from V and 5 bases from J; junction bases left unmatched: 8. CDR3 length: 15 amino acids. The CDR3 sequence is CASSYFKEGGDEQYF. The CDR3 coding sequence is TGTGCCAGCAGTTACTTCAAAGAGGGAGGGGACGAGCAGTACTTC.

In DNA form, the CDR3 reads TGTGCCAGCAGTGACCGAGGACTAGCGGCCGGGGAGCTGTTTTTT. Its protein is CASSDRGLAAGELFF. The chain links TRBV2 to TRBJ2-2, with 10 bases that match TRBD2. The CDR3 length is 15 residues. CDR1 and CDR2 (germline): SNHLY, FYNNEI. The trim removed 3 bases at V and 6 bases at J, leaving 4 bases unmatched.

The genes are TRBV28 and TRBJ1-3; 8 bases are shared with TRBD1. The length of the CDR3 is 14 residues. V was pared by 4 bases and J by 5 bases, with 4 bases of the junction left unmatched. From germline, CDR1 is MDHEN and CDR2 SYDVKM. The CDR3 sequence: CASSYTGGRNTIYF. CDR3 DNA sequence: TGTGCCAGCAGTTACACAGGGGGACGAAACACCATATATTTT.